The present TCR beta chain was sequenced within a study of CD8 T cells in ankylosing spondylitis. Findings and caveats of the study: Researchers reportedly found disease-linked clones significantly enriched in matched ankylosing spondylitis synovial fluid. Prior literature has documented some motif variants in synovial fluid and blood from reactive arthritis. A motif in TCR beta, a set of roughly 8 highly homologous variants, appeared characteristic of ankylosing spondylitis blood.

With 6 bases removed from V and 0 bases from J, the gap between germline ends came to 12 bases. The germline V gene has CDR1 SQVTM and CDR2 ANQGSEA. The CDR3 consists of 13 residues. Quantitative 5'-RACE with molecular barcodes produced the TCR beta libraries. In TCRdb, the 5' RACE reads were re-called with MiXCR into one record per CDR3 protein. This sample has around 75,000 distinct CDR3 sequences; approximately 5.3% occur once, and the top ten carry over 2%. The sample holds many counts of this clonotype. Its target is unknown. The chain joins TRBV29-1 to TRBJ2-7; weak D call: TRBD1 (6 bases). Sequenced sample: blood, either unsorted or a sorted T cell fraction (not recorded which). This clonotype was sampled from a male donor with ankylosing spondylitis or in good health (not recorded which). The CDR3 region is CSVKDSNSYEQYF. CDR3 bases: TGCAGCGTCAAGGACAGCAACTCCTACGAGCAGTACTTC.